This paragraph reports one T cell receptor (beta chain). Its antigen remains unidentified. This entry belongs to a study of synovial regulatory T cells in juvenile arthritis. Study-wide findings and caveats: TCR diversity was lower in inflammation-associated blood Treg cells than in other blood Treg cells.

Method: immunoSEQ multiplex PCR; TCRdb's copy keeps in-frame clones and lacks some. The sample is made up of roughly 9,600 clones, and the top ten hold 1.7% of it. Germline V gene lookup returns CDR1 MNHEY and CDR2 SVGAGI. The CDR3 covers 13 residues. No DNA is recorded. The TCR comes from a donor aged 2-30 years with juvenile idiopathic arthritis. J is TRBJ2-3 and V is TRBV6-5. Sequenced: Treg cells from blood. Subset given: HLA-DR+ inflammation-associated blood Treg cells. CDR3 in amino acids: CASSYSGTDTQYF.